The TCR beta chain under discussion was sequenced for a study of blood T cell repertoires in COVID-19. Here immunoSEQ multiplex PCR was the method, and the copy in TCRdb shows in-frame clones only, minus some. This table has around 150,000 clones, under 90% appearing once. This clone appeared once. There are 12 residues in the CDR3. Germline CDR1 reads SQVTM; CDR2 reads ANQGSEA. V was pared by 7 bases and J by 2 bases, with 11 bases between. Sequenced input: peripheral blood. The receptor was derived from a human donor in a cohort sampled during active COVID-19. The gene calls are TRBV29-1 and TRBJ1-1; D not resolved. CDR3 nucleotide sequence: TGCAGCGCCCGGGAGCAAAACACTGAAGCTTTCTTT. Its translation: CSAREQNTEAFF.